This T cell receptor (beta chain) was identified during a study of blood T cell repertoires in COVID-19. The ends lost 2 bases at V and 4 bases at J; junction bases unmatched: 4. The CDR3 totals 15 residues. The germline CDR1 and CDR2 sequences are LGHDT and YNNKEL (reference sequence). TCRdb's table, derived via immunoSEQ multiplex PCR, lists solely in-frame clones and lacks some. Here the sample spans under 90,000 clones, 80% being singletons. Sequenced: peripheral blood. V gene TRBV3-1 (or the pseudogene TRBV3-2) combines with J gene TRBJ2-2; 7 bases map to TRBD1. The receptor was derived from a human donor in a cohort sampled during active COVID-19. CDR3 sequence reads: CASSQTYRGTGELFF. CDR3 DNA sequence: TGTGCCAGCAGCCAAACTTACAGGGGCACCGGGGAGCTGTTTTTT.